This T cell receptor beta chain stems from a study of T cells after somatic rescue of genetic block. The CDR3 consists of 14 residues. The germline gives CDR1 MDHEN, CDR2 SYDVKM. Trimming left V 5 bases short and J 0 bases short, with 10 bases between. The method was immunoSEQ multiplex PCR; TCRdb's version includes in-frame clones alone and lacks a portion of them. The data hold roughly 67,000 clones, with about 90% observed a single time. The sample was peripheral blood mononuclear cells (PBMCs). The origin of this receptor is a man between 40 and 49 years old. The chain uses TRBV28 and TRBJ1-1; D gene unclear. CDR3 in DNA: TGTGCCAGCAGTATTGGGCACCTGAACACTGAAGCTTTCTTT. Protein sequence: CASSIGHLNTEAFF.